This is a list of T cell receptor beta chains from one sample in a study of identical twins. TCRdb reanalysed the 5' RACE reads using MiXCR and keeps one entry per CDR3 protein. Here the sample spans roughly 1,500,000 distinct CDR3 sequences, 32% being singletons. The sample comprised cord blood. The receptors shown here come from a newborn girl in good health. The CDR3 runs from the conserved cysteine through the conserved F or W.

v_gene	j_gene	CDR3aa
TRBV7-2	TRBJ2-5	CASSLVVLAGARETQYF
TRBV27	TRBJ2-7	CASSLLAGTFEQYF
TRBV4-2	TRBJ2-5	CASSQDLGGGETQYF
TRBV10-3	TRBJ1-1	CAISAGDYKKMNTEAFF
TRBV3-1	TRBJ2-3	CASSPMGRGAVSEQYF
TRBV12-3/TRBV12-4	TRBJ2-1	CASTARDRSYNEQFF
TRBV5-1	TRBJ1-1	CASSLTGTNTEAFF
TRBV29-1	TRBJ2-1	CSVARTGRSQFF
TRBV6-1	TRBJ1-2	CASSESGPYGYTF
TRBV4-2	TRBJ2-1	CASSQSRAEQFF
TRBV6-2/TRBV6-3	TRBJ1-2	CASSYDEGTPYGYTF
TRBV3-1	TRBJ2-7	CASSQDPYLSYEQYF
TRBV18	TRBJ1-1	CASSRDRDRAEAFF
TRBV6-5	TRBJ1-4	CVSTNTGQGDEKLFF
TRBV5-1	TRBJ2-3	CASSYIAGSSSDTQYF
TRBV29-1	TRBJ2-2	CSVAVEWQQGTGELFF
TRBV9	TRBJ2-5	CASSVFLRGASYEQYF
TRBV5-6	TRBJ1-2	CASSLFDRTNYGYTF
TRBV27	TRBJ1-2	CASSQRIQGIGDYTF
TRBV27	TRBJ1-2	CASSLYRDYGYTF
TRBV6-1	TRBJ2-7	CASSVWWTGGIFDEQYF
TRBV5-8	TRBJ2-2	CASSSFSSVRSNTGELFF
TRBV28	TRBJ1-1	CASSSGAPGNTEAFF
TRBV7-7	-	CASSDRQEETQYF
TRBV4-1	TRBJ1-4	CASSRNPGQGGKLFF